The rows below give T cell receptor beta chains drawn from one sample of a study of blood T cell repertoires in COVID-19. The protocol was immunoSEQ multiplex PCR, while the TCRdb copy is restricted to in-frame clones and leaves out a portion. Among approximately 270,000 clones, around 93% were seen once, and the ten largest hold approximately 3%. The sample was PBMCs or T cells enriched from blood (not recorded which). The receptors were sampled from a man between 40 and 49 years old who had been exposed to COVID-19. Each CDR3 is given without its conserved first and last residue. Fields, in order: CDR3 length, J gene, V gene, clone size, CDR3 protein. For some rows the clone size is stated as once, few or many, or as a class when expanded; others skip it.

>14|TRBJ1-1|TRBV7-2|NA
ASRTTATVMNTEAF
>11|TRBJ1-2|TRBV7-9|once
ASSLTQGVGYT
>14|TRBJ2-7|TRBV9|NA
ASSGTSGALRDEQY
>11|TRBJ1-5|TRBV14|once
ASSYGPGQPQH
>14|TRBJ2-2|TRBV15|NA
ATSRNTRANTGELF
>13|TRBJ2-7|TRBV28|NA
ASSAQRGGSYEQY
>13|TRBJ2-3|TRBV5-1|NA
ASSVAALITDTQY
>11|TRBJ1-1|TRBV5-1|few
ASSATGITEAF
>13|TRBJ2-5|TRBV18|NA
ASSPAGGTGKTQY
>12|TRBJ1-1|TRBV5-1|NA
ASSLAGRGSGTF
>15|TRBJ2-1|TRBV3-1/TRBV3-2|NA
ASSQVSSGGLGNEQF
>13|TRBJ1-5|TRBV19|NA
ASSTDLGGNQPQH
>11|TRBJ1-1|TRBV7-2|NA
ASSFPGVSGAF
>10|TRBJ1-5|TRBV27|NA
ASRSGGQPQH
>13|TRBJ2-5|TRBV7-2|NA
ASSLGSGKGETQY
>13|TRBJ1-3|TRBV2|NA
ASSEGRISGNTIY
>10|TRBJ1-1|TRBV6-2/TRBV6-3|NA
ASSWEGVEAF
>13|TRBJ2-7|TRBV5-1|NA
ASSPRQGTSYEQY
>11|TRBJ2-7|TRBV27|NA
ASSLDRGYEQY
>15|TRBJ2-1|TRBV27|NA
ASSPTSGRSSYNEQF
>14|TRBJ2-1|TRBV27|NA
ASTDLLRGSIDEQF
>14|TRBJ1-3|TRBV28|few
ASRTGTEDRFGTIY
>16|TRBJ1-4|TRBV15|NA
ATSTEGGTISTNEKLF
>11|TRBJ1-6|TRBV20-1|NA
SASGQPHSPLH
>13|TRBJ2-1|TRBV7-9|NA
ASTSSPAGDGLEF
>11|TRBJ1-2|TRBV10-3|NA
AISESRNGGYT
>12|TRBJ2-7|TRBV14|few
ASSSRTGDYEQY
>12|TRBJ2-1|TRBV27|few
ASSLQAGDNEQF
>13|TRBJ2-1|TRBV21-1|once
ASSIGGLAGPEQF
>12|TRBJ1-5|TRBV7-2|NA
ASSLGGGHQPQH
>11|TRBJ1-1|TRBV19|NA
ASSLWPNTEAF
>12|TRBJ1-1|TRBV25-1|NA
ASSYRQADTEAF
>14|TRBJ2-6|TRBV28|NA
ASGLDTLSGANVLT
>13|TRBJ2-1|TRBV5-1|NA
ASSLEGTGADEQF
>10|TRBJ2-3|TRBV3-1/TRBV3-2|NA
ASSQGLDTQY
>11|TRBJ1-2|TRBV6-5|NA
ASSYRRGYGYT
>13|TRBJ1-1|TRBV5-8|NA
ASSYSTGETTKAF
>12|TRBJ2-1|TRBV11-1|NA
ASSLSGGYNEQF
>16|TRBJ2-2|TRBV28|NA
ASSFTGQAGTTTGELF
>12|TRBJ1-4|TRBV19|once
ASRLTGDQEKLF